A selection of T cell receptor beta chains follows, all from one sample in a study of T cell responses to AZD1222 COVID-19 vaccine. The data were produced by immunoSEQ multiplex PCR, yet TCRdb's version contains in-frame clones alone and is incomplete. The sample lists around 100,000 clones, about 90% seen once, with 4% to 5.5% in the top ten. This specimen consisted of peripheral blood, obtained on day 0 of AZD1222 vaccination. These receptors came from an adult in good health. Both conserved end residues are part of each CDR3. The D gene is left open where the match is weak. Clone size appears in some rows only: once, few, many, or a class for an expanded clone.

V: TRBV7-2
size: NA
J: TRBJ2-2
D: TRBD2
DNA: TGTGCCAGCGACCTAGCGGGGGGGCTCACCGGGGAGCTGTTTTTT
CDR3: CASDLAGGLTGELFF

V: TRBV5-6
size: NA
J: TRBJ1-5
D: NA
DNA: TGTGCCAGCAGCTTCGGACGGAAGAGCAATCAGCCCCAGCATTTT
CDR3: CASSFGRKSNQPQHF

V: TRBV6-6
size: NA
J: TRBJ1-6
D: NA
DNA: TGTGCCAGCAGCCGAGGAACCCGGGGGTCTATTCGTTCACCCCTCCACTTT
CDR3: CASSRGTRGSIRSPLHF

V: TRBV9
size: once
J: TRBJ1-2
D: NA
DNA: TGTGCCAGCAGCGTCGGAAGTAGCTATGGCTACACCTTC
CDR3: CASSVGSSYGYTF

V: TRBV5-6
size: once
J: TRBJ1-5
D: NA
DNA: TGTGCCAGCAGCTCATGGACCGATAGCAATCAGCCCCAGCATTTT
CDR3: CASSSWTDSNQPQHF

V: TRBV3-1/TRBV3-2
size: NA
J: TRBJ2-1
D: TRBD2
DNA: TGTGCCACCTGCAGGGTAAGCGGGGACAATGAGCAGTTCTTC
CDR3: CATCRVSGDNEQFF

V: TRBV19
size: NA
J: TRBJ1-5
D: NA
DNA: TGTGCCAGTAGTATCGGCCTTGGGGGACAGCCCCAGCATTTT
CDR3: CASSIGLGGQPQHF

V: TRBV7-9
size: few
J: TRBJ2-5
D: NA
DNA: TGTGCCAGCGGTGTGGAGACCCAGTACTTC
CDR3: CASGVETQYF

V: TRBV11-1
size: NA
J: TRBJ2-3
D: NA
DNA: TGTGCCAGCAGCCTCTTAGGCCCAGATACGCAGTATTTT
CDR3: CASSLLGPDTQYF

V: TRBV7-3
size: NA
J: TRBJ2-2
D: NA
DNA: TGTGCCAGCAGCTTAATCGGCGGTGACCGTACCGGGGAGCTGTTTTTT
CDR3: CASSLIGGDRTGELFF

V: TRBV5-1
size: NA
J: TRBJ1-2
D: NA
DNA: TGCGCCAGCAGCCCGGACGACAGCCGCCCTGCTTATGGCTACACCTTC
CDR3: CASSPDDSRPAYGYTF

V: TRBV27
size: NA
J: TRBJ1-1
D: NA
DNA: TGTGCCAGCAGTTTAATAATGAACACTGAAGCTTTCTTT
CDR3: CASSLIMNTEAFF

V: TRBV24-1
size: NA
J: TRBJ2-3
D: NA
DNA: TGTGCCACCAGTGATTTGGCTAGCGTAGATACGCAGTATTTT
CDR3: CATSDLASVDTQYF

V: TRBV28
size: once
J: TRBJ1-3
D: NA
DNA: TGTGCCAGCAGTCCGGGGGGCTCTGGAAACACCATATATTTT
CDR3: CASSPGGSGNTIYF

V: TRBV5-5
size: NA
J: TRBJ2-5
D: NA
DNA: TGTGCCAGCAGCTTAACCTCCGGCGGGGTACAAGAGACCCAGTACTTC
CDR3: CASSLTSGGVQETQYF

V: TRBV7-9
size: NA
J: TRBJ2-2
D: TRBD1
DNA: TGTGCCAGCAGCTCCCGACTCGGACAGGTTAAAGGCGGGGAGCTGTTTTTT
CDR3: CASSSRLGQVKGGELFF

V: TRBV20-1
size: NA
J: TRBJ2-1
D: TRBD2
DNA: TGCAGTGCAAGTAGGACTAGCGGGGGGGCAGGAGAGCAGTTCTTC
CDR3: CSASRTSGGAGEQFF

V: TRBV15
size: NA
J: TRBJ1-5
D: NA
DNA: TGTGCCACCAGCAGAGATAGGAACAGGGCGAGTCAGCCCCAGCATTTT
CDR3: CATSRDRNRASQPQHF

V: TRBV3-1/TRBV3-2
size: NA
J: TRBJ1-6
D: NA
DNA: TGTGCCAGCAGCCAAGTATCCACGGGGGCTCACTCACCCCTCCACTTT
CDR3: CASSQVSTGAHSPLHF

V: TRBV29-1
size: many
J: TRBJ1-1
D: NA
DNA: TGCAGCGCCAGGGAGAACACTGAAGCTTTCTTT
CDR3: CSARENTEAFF

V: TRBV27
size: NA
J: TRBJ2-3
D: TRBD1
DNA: TGTGCCAGCAGATCCCTCTTCTCCGGGACAGGTGACGTGTATACGCAGTATTTT
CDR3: CASRSLFSGTGDVYTQYF

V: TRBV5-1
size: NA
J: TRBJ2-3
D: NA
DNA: TGCGCCAGCAGCTCATTACAGGGCCCCACAGATACGCAGTATTTT
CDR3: CASSSLQGPTDTQYF

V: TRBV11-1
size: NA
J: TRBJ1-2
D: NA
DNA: TGTGCCAGCAGCGCCTCCCCAGGGTCTCGTGGCTACACCTTC
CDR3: CASSASPGSRGYTF

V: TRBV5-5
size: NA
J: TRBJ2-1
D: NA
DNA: TGTGCCAGCAGCTTGGGTGAGGCAGTTATGTATGAGCAGTTCTTC
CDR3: CASSLGEAVMYEQFF

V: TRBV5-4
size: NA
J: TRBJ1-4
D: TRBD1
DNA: TGTGCCAGCAGCCCGACAGGGAGTGGTAATGAAAAACTGTTTTTT
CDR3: CASSPTGSGNEKLFF

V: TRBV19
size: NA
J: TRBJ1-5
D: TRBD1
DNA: TGTGCCAGTAGTACGGGACAGGGGGCTTTTCAGCCCCAGCATTTT
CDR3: CASSTGQGAFQPQHF

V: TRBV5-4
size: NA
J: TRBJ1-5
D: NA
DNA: TGTGCCAGCAGCTCCGGGGGCGGTCAGCCCCAGCATTTT
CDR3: CASSSGGGQPQHF

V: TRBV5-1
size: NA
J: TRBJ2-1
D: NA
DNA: TGCGCCAGCAGCTTGGGCTCACTAGCAGGCGATGAGCAGTTCTTC
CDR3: CASSLGSLAGDEQFF

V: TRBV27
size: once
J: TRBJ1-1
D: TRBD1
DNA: TGTGCCAGCAGTCCTCAGACAGGGGGCGCTACTGAAGCTTTCTTT
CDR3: CASSPQTGGATEAFF

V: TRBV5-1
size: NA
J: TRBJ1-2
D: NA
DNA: TGCGCCAGCCGGAACAGTCCGGGTGCCAACTATGGCTACACCTTC
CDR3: CASRNSPGANYGYTF

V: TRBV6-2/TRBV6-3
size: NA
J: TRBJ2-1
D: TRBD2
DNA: TGTGCCAGCAGTTACGCGGGGGAAACCTACAATGAGCAGTTCTTC
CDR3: CASSYAGETYNEQFF

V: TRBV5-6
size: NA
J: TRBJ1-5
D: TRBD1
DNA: TGTGCCAGCAGCTTGAGAACAGGGGGTATTGAGCCCCAGCATTTT
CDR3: CASSLRTGGIEPQHF

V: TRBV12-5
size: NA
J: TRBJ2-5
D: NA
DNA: TGTGCTAGTGGACGGGGGAGGGGAAACAGGGCCGGACAAGAGACCCAGTACTTC
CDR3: CASGRGRGNRAGQETQYF